This T cell receptor beta chain stems from a study of cytomegalovirus exposure and HLA in healthy donors. Background on the study: An earlier analysis identified 120 million or so unique TCR beta sequences in about 180 million T cells.

The CDR3 is made up of 15 amino acids. The V end lost 2 bases, the J end lost 1 base, and 11 bases lay between the germline ends. The germline V gene encodes CDR1 MNHEY and CDR2 SVGAGI. 60 Vbeta and 13 Jbeta primers were used in PCR. Clones were read by immunoSEQ multiplex PCR, and TCRdb kept only the in-frame ones, dropping some. The sample yields fewer than 250,000 clones, 65% to 80% seen once. Sequencing was carried out using PBMCs. This sequence joins TRBV6-5 and TRBJ2-5; D perhaps matches TRBD1 (6 bases). The sequence was collected from a man between 25 and 39 years old in good health and CMV-seropositive. The CDR3 reads CASSYAGTLQETQYF. The CDR3 nucleotides are TGTGCCAGCAGTTACGCCGGGACACTCCAAGAGACCCAGTACTTC.